The 23 T cell receptor beta chains listed next were all sequenced from one sample in a study of blood T cell repertoires in COVID-19. Method: immunoSEQ multiplex PCR; TCRdb's copy keeps in-frame clones and lacks some. The sample has some 290,000 clones, 90% to 95% seen once; the top ten hold around 3.9%. Sequenced input: PBMCs or T cells enriched from blood (not recorded which). The receptors were sampled from a woman aged 25 to 39 who had been exposed to COVID-19.

The chain uses TRBV27 and TRBJ1-1; possible D gene TRBD1, 6 bases. The V end was cut by 5 bases, the J end by 6 bases, with 13 bases between. The CDR3 is 13 amino acids. The V gene's germline CDR1 is MNHEY and CDR2 SMNVEV (reference sequence). The DNA of the CDR3 is TGTGCCAGCAGTGTACTGACAGGCGCTGAAGCTTTCTTT. Amino acids: CASSVLTGAEAFF.

This chain links TRBV12-3 or TRBV12-4 with TRBJ1-1; D perhaps matches TRBD1 (5 bases). V was trimmed by 0 bases and J by 8 bases, leaving 7 bases between them. This CDR3 spans 12 amino acids. In DNA form, the CDR3 reads TGTGCCAGCAGTTTAGCGGGGCGCGAAGCTTTCTTT. It specifies CASSLAGREAFF.

This rearrangement joins TRBV28 to TRBJ1-2; D possibly corresponds to TRBD1 (6 bases). Germline-derived CDR1 and CDR2 are MDHEN and SYDVKM. CDR3 length equals 15 residues. V lost 4 bases to trimming and J lost 0 bases, with 12 bases between them. The DNA of the CDR3 is TGTGCCAGCAGTTACTCAGGGGCAACTAACTATGGCTACACCTTC. Amino acid sequence: CASSYSGATNYGYTF.

This clone was recorded once. The chain is built from TRBV19 and TRBJ1-1; TRBD1 might be the D (6 bases). Germline V gives CDR1 LNHDA, CDR2 SQIVND (reference sequence). The V end was cut by 3 bases, the J end by 2 bases, with 13 bases between. This CDR3 region has 15 residues. The CDR3 nucleotides read TGTGCCAGTAGTATGCGGACAGCACCAAACACTGAAGCTTTCTTT. Encoded protein: CASSMRTAPNTEAFF.

This clone was seen a single time. CDR3 in amino acids: CASTPRPSANYGYTF. CDR3 nucleotide sequence: TGTGCCAGCACCCCCAGGCCTTCGGCTAACTATGGCTACACCTTC. V usage is TRBV7-2 and J usage is TRBJ1-2; D is unresolved. Germline V lookup: CDR1 SGHTA, CDR2 FQGNSA. This CDR3 is built from 15 residues. Trimming shortened V by 7 bases and J by 0 bases, and 15 bases separated the two germline ends.

Regarding this clone: Distinct nucleotide sequences in the sample also encode this CDR3. The genes are TRBV18 and TRBJ1-6; no reliable D call. The V end lost 2 bases, the J end lost 0 bases, and 8 bases lay between the germline ends. CDR1 and CDR2 from the germline V gene are KGHSH and LQKENI. The CDR3 is 16 amino acids. CDR3 sequence: CASSPLSSSYNSPLHF. DNA for the CDR3: TGTGCCAGCTCACCATTGTCGAGCTCCTATAATTCACCCCTCCACTTT.

V is TRBV27 and J is TRBJ1-4; the match to TRBD1 covers 7 bases. The CDR3 is 16 amino acids. V dropped 7 bases and J dropped 6; count of bases not matched to a gene: 14. Germline V gene data show CDR1 as MNHEY and CDR2 as SMNVEV (reference sequence). As DNA, the CDR3 is TGTGCCAGCAAGACAGGGCTCACACCACAGCATGAAAAACTGTTTTTT. Protein sequence: CASKTGLTPQHEKLFF.

This chain uses TRBV4-3 with TRBJ2-3; 10 bases line up with TRBD1. Germline values: CDR1 LGHNA, CDR2 YSLEER. The J segment lost 4 bases and the V segment lost 0 bases, leaving 1 base of the junction unmatched. CDR3 length equals 15 residues. The DNA of the CDR3 is TGCGCCAGCAGCCAAGAGACAGGGGGCGCAGATACGCAGTATTTT. Translated, it gives CASSQETGGADTQYF.

The chain carries TRBV10-1 and TRBJ2-2; 8 positions match TRBD2. In germline, CDR1 is WNHNN, CDR2 SYGVQD (reference sequence). There are 19 residues in the CDR3. V shed 8 bases and J 6 bases; nucleotides not matched to a gene: 23. Here the CDR3 reads CASLKIPLGRGGRAGELFF. The CDR3 DNA reads as TGCGCCAGCCTTAAGATCCCCCTCGGACGCGGGGGGCGGGCCGGGGAGCTGTTTTTT.

The genes are TRBV5-6 and TRBJ1-1; no definite D call. The V gene's germline CDR1 is SGHDT and CDR2 YYEEEE. The V gene lost 2 bases and the J gene lost 0 bases, with 5 bases spanning the gap. The CDR3 sequence is 13 residues long. CDR3 nucleotide sequence: TGTGCCAGCAGCTTCGCGGTGAACACTGAAGCTTTCTTT. As protein: CASSFAVNTEAFF.

The J gene is TRBJ2-3, the V gene TRBV5-4; possible D gene TRBD1, 6 bases. There are 15 residues in the CDR3. V gave up 3 bases and J gave up 3 bases, with 14 bases separating them. Germline V gene lookup returns CDR1 SGHNT and CDR2 YYREEE (reference sequence). CDR3 region: CASSSQGFGTDTQYF. As DNA, the CDR3 is TGTGCCAGCAGCTCTCAGGGGTTTGGTACAGATACGCAGTATTTT.

This chain connects TRBV5-1 to TRBJ2-2, with 8 bases that match TRBD1. The J segment lost 3 bases and the V segment lost 7 bases, leaving 14 bases of the junction unmatched. This CDR3 spans 17 amino acids. Germline V gene data show CDR1 as SGHRS and CDR2 as YFSETQ. The CDR3 is CASRKTGQGGYTGELFF. Here the CDR3 DNA reads TGCGCCAGCCGAAAGACTGGACAGGGAGGTTACACCGGGGAGCTGTTTTTT.

Here the CDR3 DNA reads TGTGCCAGTAGTATAGGCCGGGGCACTGAAGCTTTCTTT. Translating gives CASSIGRGTEAFF. The chain carries TRBV19 and TRBJ1-1; no reliable D call. The V end lost 1 base, the J end lost 4 bases, and 7 bases lay between the germline ends. CDR3 length equals 13 residues. The germline gives CDR1 LNHDA, CDR2 SQIVND (reference sequence).

The chain couples TRBV18 to TRBJ1-1, with D possibly being TRBD1 (6 bases). There are 15 residues in the CDR3. The germline V gene encodes CDR1 KGHSH and CDR2 LQKENI. The V gene lost 2 bases and the J gene lost 1 base, with 11 bases spanning the gap. In DNA form, the CDR3 reads TGTGCCAGCTCACCATGGGGGCCGGGGAACACTGAAGCTTTCTTT. Protein: CASSPWGPGNTEAFF.

The table lists this clone with a few counts. CDR3: CASSIGGPGARLRNQPQHF. The CDR3 DNA reads as TGTGCCAGTAGTATAGGAGGCCCAGGGGCTAGGTTACGCAATCAGCCCCAGCATTTT. The chain has TRBV19 and TRBJ1-5; tentative D call: TRBD1 (6 bases). Trimming cost V 1 base and J 2 bases, with 21 bases left between them. The germline V gene has CDR1 LNHDA and CDR2 SQIVND (reference sequence). This CDR3 spans 19 amino acids.

This rearrangement joins TRBV19 to TRBJ1-6; D might be TRBD1 (6 bases). V was clipped by 10 bases and J by 0 bases, with 13 bases between them. The CDR3 is made up of 15 amino acids. Germline V CDR1 and CDR2: LNHDA, SQIVND (reference sequence). The chain's CDR3 is CATTVGASYNSPLHF. CDR3 in DNA: TGTGCCACCACCGTGGGGGCCTCCTATAATTCACCCCTCCACTTT.

The chain employs TRBV5-6 and TRBJ1-1; no firm D call. The CDR3 extends over 17 amino acids. Germline values: CDR1 SGHDT, CDR2 YYEEEE. Trimming cost V 1 base and J 0 bases, with 16 bases left between them. CDR3 coding DNA: TGTGCCAGCAGCTTGCCCTTGTCTACTCTCGTGAACACTGAAGCTTTCTTT. It yields the protein CASSLPLSTLVNTEAFF. Combining the CDR3 with reference TRBV5-6 and TRBJ1-1 gives the whole variable domain DAGVTQSPTHLIKTRGQQVTLRCSPKSGHDTVSWYQQALGQGPQFIFQYYEEEERQRGNFPDRFSGHQFPNYSSELNVNALLLGDSALYLCASSLPLSTLVNTEAFFGQGTRLTVV.

The rearrangement joins TRBV2 to TRBJ1-6, with TRBD1 as a possible D gene (6 bases). Germline assignment: CDR1 SNHLY and CDR2 FYNNEI. V was clipped by 10 bases and J by 0 bases, with 19 bases between them. This CDR3 contains 17 residues. This CDR3 reads CATRSGQSSSYNSPLHF. In DNA form, the CDR3 reads TGTGCCACTAGGAGCGGACAGTCCAGCTCCTATAATTCACCCCTCCACTTT.

The chain has TRBV5-1 and TRBJ1-4; D is unresolved. Germline CDR1 SGHRS, CDR2 YFSETQ. The ends were cut back, 5 bases at V and 0 bases at J, with 5 bases in the middle. This CDR3 spans 13 amino acids. CDR3 coding DNA: TGCGCCAGCAGACGCGCAACTAATGAAAAACTGTTTTTT. Translation: CASRRATNEKLFF.

The chain joins TRBV7-2 to TRBJ1-2; D ambiguous. V gave up 2 bases and J gave up 4 bases, with 8 bases separating them. The CDR3 totals 13 residues. Germline V CDR1 and CDR2: SGHTA, FQGNSA. CDR3 nucleotide sequence: TGTGCCAGCAGCTTACCGGGTGGCTATGGCTACACCTTC. Protein product: CASSLPGGYGYTF.

V is TRBV27 and J is TRBJ1-1; 10 bases agree with TRBD1. V shed 7 bases, J shed 6 bases, and the junction held 11 bases outside the gene matches. In germline, CDR1 is MNHEY, CDR2 SMNVEV (reference sequence). This CDR3 has 15 amino acids. In nucleotides, the CDR3 is TGTGCCAGCACCGCTCAGGGGACAGGGGCTCCTGAAGCTTTCTTT. It codes for CASTAQGTGAPEAFF.

The chain links TRBV24-1 to TRBJ1-5; D perhaps matches TRBD1 (5 bases). The V and J ends lost 2 bases and 4 bases respectively, with 11 bases between them. Per germline, CDR1 KGHDR and CDR2 SFDVKD. This CDR3 region has 15 residues. CDR3 DNA: TGTGCCACCAGTGATTCTGGGGCCCCAAATCAGCCCCAGCATTTT. Residues: CATSDSGAPNQPQHF.

V is TRBV7-9 and J is TRBJ2-5; 8 nucleotides line up with TRBD2. Trimming took 1 base from V and 9 from J; bases not matched to a gene: 10. The CDR3 is 15 residues long. The germline gives CDR1 SEHNR, CDR2 FQNEAQ (reference sequence). This chain's CDR3 is CASSLGVAGNGAQYF. The CDR3 DNA reads TGTGCCAGCAGCTTAGGTGTAGCGGGGAACGGGGCCCAGTACTTC.